This TCR beta chain was identified in a study of blood T cells in healthy people across ages. A J-beta primer mix and a sample-barcoded 5' primer were used in a second PCR of roughly 6 to 11 cycles. MiXCR was run by TCRdb on the 5' RACE reads, yielding one entry per CDR3 protein. The data contain around 820,000 distinct CDR3 sequences, around a quarter of them singletons. Per germline, CDR1 MNHEY and CDR2 SVGAGI. The CDR3 covers 12 residues. Deletions cut 6 bases from V and 3 bases from J, with 9 bases between. In this sample, this clonotype turned up many times. This sample also appeared in a second study, on T cells of mothers and their children.

The source material was blood. This sequence was found in a boy aged 5-17 years in good health. V usage is TRBV6-5 and J usage is TRBJ2-7; D gene uncertain. CDR3 loop: CASSSGFYEQYF. In DNA, the CDR3 is TGTGCCAGCAGCTCCGGTTTCTACGAGCAGTACTTC.